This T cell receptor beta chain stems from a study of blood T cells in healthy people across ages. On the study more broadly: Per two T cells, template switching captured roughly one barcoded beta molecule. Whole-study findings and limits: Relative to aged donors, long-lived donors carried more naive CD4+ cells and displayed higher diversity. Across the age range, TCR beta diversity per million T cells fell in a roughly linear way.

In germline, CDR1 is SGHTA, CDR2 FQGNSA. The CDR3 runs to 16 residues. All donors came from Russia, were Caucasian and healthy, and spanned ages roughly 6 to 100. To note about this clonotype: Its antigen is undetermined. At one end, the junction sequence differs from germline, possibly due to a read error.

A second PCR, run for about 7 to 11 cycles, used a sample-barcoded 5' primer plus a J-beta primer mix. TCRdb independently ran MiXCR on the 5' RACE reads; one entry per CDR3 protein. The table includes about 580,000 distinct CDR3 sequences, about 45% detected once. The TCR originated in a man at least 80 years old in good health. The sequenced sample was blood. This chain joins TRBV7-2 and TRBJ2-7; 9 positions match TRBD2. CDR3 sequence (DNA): TGTGCCAGCAGCTTAGAGTGGGCTAGCGGGAACTACGACCAGTACTTC. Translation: CASSLEWASGNYDQYF.